One sample yielded the 9 T cell receptor beta chains listed below, sequenced in a study of long-term antiretroviral therapy in people with HIV. A v3.0 immunoSEQ assay was performed at survey level. Only in-frame clones appear in the TCRdb table, and some are missing; sequencing was by immunoSEQ multiplex PCR. This table holds around 35,000 clones, more than 60% found once. Material: unsorted PBMCs, obtained 3.1 years after starting antiretroviral therapy. These receptors were collected from a woman aged 50 to 60 with HIV.

The genes are TRBV5-1 and TRBJ2-2; D gene unclear. Germline lookup yields CDR1 SGHRS and CDR2 YFSETQ. V lost 7 bases, J lost 3 bases, and 7 bases lay in between. CDR3 length equals 12 residues. The CDR3 is CASYGHTGELFF. The CDR3 DNA reads TGCGCCAGCTATGGACACACCGGGGAGCTGTTTTTT. The complete variable domain, with remaining parts taken from reference TRBV5-1 and TRBJ2-2, reads KAGVTQTPRYLIKTRGQQVTLSCSPISGHRSVSWYQQTPGQGLQFLFEYFSETQRNKGNFPGRFSGRQFSNSRSEMNVSTLELGDSALYLCASYGHTGELFFGEGSRLTVL.

This chain uses TRBV6-5 with TRBJ1-2; TRBD1 might be the D (5 bases). The CDR3 runs 15 residues. The germline gives CDR1 MNHEY, CDR2 SVGAGI. With 2 bases removed from V and 4 bases from J, the gap between germline ends came to 14 bases. The CDR3 is CASSYPLGRGYGYTF. Here the CDR3 DNA reads TGTGCCAGCAGTTACCCTCTGGGGAGGGGCTATGGCTACACCTTC.

The chain uses TRBV18 and TRBJ2-1, with D maybe TRBD1 (5 bases). CDR3 length: 14 residues. The V end was cut by 8 bases, the J end by 2 bases, with 13 bases between. The V gene's germline CDR1 is KGHSH and CDR2 LQKENI. The CDR3 loop reads CASGPTATYNEQFF. The DNA of the CDR3 is TGTGCCAGCGGACCGACAGCAACCTACAATGAGCAGTTCTTC.

The chain recombines TRBV19 with TRBJ1-2; D not certain. The CDR3 is 13 amino acids. The germline V and J ends were trimmed by 3 bases and 3 bases, with 8 bases remaining between them. CDR1 and CDR2 (germline): LNHDA, SQIVND (reference sequence). The CDR3 loop is CASSIQQYYGYTF. For the CDR3, the DNA is TGTGCCAGTAGTATCCAACAGTACTATGGCTACACCTTC.

The chain is built from TRBV19 and TRBJ2-7; D call uncertain. V was pared by 5 bases and J by 0 bases, with 2 bases between. This CDR3 region has 11 residues. CDR1 is LNHDA, CDR2 SQIVND, per germline (reference sequence). CDR3 sequence (DNA): TGTGCCAGTAGTGGCTCCTACGAGCAGTACTTC. It yields the protein CASSGSYEQYF.

CDR3 loop: CASSLFSGGFTDTQYF. The CDR3 bases are TGTGCCAGCAGCTTATTCAGCGGGGGGTTCACAGATACGCAGTATTTT. V is TRBV7-8 and J is TRBJ2-3; 9 nucleotides line up with TRBD2. The germline V gene has CDR1 SGHVS and CDR2 FQNEAQ. With V trimmed by 2 bases and J by 2 bases, 5 bases remained unmatched. The CDR3 contains 16 residues.

This clone was recorded only once. The chain carries TRBV2 and TRBJ1-2; tentatively, D is TRBD1 (5 bases). Per germline, CDR1 SNHLY and CDR2 FYNNEI. CDR3 size: 14 residues. Trimming took 0 bases from V and 4 from J, leaving 9 bases between them. The CDR3 protein is CASSEAPGPYGYTF. CDR3 coding DNA: TGTGCCAGCAGTGAAGCGCCGGGGCCCTATGGCTACACCTTC.

The CDR3 here is CASSSGTSGLETQYF. DNA for the CDR3: TGTGCCAGCAGCTCCGGGACTAGTGGTTTGGAGACCCAGTACTTC. V usage is TRBV7-9 and J usage is TRBJ2-5; 8 bases map to TRBD2. CDR3 length equals 15 residues. Trimming removed 4 bases from V and 5 bases from J; junction bases left unmatched: 9. Germline CDR1 reads SEHNR; CDR2 reads FQNEAQ (reference sequence).

The gene calls are TRBV15 and TRBJ1-1; D is possibly TRBD1 (5 bases). This CDR3 is built from 16 residues. Deletions cut 0 bases from V and 5 bases from J, with 16 bases between. Germline V CDR1 and CDR2: LNHNV, YYDKDF (reference sequence). The chain's CDR3 is CATSRDQRGWETEAFF. The CDR3 DNA reads as TGTGCCACCAGCAGAGATCAAAGGGGTTGGGAGACTGAAGCTTTCTTT. Supplemented by reference TRBV15 and TRBJ1-1, the full variable domain reads DAMVIQNPRYQVTQFGKPVTLSCSQTLNHNVMYWYQQKSSQAPKLLFHYYDKDFNNEADTPDNFQSRRPNTSFCFLDIRSPGLGDTAMYLCATSRDQRGWETEAFFGQGTRLTVV.